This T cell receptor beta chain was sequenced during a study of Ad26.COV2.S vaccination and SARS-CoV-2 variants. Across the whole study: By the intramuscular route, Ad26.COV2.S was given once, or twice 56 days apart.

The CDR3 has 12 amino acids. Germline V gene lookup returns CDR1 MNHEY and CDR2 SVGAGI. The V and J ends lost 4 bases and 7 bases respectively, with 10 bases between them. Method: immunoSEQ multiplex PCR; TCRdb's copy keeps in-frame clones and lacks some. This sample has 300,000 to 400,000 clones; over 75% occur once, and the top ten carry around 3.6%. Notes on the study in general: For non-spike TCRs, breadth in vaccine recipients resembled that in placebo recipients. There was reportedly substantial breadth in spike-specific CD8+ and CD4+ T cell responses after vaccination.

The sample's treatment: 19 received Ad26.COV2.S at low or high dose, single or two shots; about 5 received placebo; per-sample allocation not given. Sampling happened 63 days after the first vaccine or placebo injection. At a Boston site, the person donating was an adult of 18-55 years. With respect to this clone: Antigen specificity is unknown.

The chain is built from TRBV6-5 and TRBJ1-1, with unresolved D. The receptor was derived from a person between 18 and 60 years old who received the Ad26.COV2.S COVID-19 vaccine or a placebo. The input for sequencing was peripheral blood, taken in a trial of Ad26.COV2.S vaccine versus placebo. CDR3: CASSLTAGEAFF. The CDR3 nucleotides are TGTGCCAGCAGTTTAACGGCAGGTGAAGCTTTCTTT.